The subject of this entry is one T cell receptor beta chain. Its antigen is unknown. A much more abundant neighbour one base away suggests this may be a read error. The CDR3 loop spans 13 amino acids. CDR1 is SNHLY, CDR2 FYNNEI, per germline. Samples came from axillary lymph nodes draining the breast cancer. These data are taken from a study of breast tumors, draining lymph nodes, adjacent tissues. Findings and limits, study-wide: Tumor and nontumor repertoires were significantly more similar in luminal-like than in basal-like breast cancer. Compared with lymph nodes, tumors were less diverse; compared with nontumor tissue, more. Data fit most tumor T cells coming from lymph node, expanding in tumor. That most tumor T cells come from lymph nodes remained unproven.

MiXCR was run by TCRdb on the multiplex PCR reads, yielding one entry per CDR3 protein. The table shows about 230,000 distinct CDR3 sequences, with about 32% occurring only once. Sequencing was done on a sample of axillary lymph node tissue. The rearrangement joins TRBV2 to TRBJ1-2, with no clear D. The sequence was collected from a female donor with breast cancer. Some clones in this sample may be carry-over from other donors' samples. The DNA of the CDR3 is TGTGCCAGCAGTGTTATGGGCCTCTATGGCTACGCCTTC. It yields the protein CASSVMGLYGYAF.